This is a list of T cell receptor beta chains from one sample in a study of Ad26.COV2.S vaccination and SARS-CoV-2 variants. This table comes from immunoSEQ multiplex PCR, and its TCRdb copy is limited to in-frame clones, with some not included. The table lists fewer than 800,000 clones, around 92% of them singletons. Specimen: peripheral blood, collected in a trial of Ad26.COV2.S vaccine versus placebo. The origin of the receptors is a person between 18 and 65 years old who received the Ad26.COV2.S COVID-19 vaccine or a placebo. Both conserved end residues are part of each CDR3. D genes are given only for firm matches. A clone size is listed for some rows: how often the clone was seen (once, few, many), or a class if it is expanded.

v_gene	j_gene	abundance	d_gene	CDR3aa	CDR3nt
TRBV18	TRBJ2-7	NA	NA	CASSQTGSYEQYF	TGTGCCAGCTCACAGACAGGTTCCTACGAGCAGTACTTC
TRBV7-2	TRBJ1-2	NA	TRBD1	CASSRQGDGYTF	TGTGCCAGCAGCCGACAGGGGGACGGCTACACCTTC
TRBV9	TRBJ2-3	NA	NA	CASSVDGGLDTQYF	TGTGCCAGCAGCGTAGACGGAGGGTTAGATACGCAGTATTTT
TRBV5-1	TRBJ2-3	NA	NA	CASSYRDRPDTQYF	TGCGCCAGCAGCTACAGGGACCGTCCAGATACGCAGTATTTT
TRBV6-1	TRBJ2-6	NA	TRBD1	CASSEGPGGSGANVLTF	TGTGCCAGCAGTGAAGGGCCAGGGGGCTCTGGGGCCAACGTCCTGACTTTC
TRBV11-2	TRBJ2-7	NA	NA	CASSLTAIRAGPSYEQYF	TGTGCCAGCAGCCTGACAGCAATCAGGGCGGGACCCAGCTACGAGCAGTACTTC
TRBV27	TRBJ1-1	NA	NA	CASGKMNTEAFF	TGTGCCAGCGGAAAGATGAACACTGAAGCTTTCTTT
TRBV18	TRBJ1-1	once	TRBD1	CASSQLSGTGGTEAFF	TGTGCCAGCTCACAACTCTCCGGGACAGGGGGAACTGAAGCTTTCTTT
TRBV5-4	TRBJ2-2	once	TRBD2	CASSPLPGLVSTGELFF	TGTGCCAGCAGTCCCCTGCCGGGACTAGTAAGCACCGGGGAGCTGTTTTTT
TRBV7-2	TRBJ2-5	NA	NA	CASSLAPGTKTQYF	TGTGCCAGCAGCTTAGCTCCGGGGACGAAGACCCAGTACTTC
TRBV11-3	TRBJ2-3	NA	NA	CASSFSIGGNTDTQYF	TGTGCCAGCAGCTTTAGCATCGGAGGAAACACAGATACGCAGTATTTT
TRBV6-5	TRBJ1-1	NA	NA	CASSYSVRENEAFF	TGTGCCAGCAGTTACTCAGTCAGGGAGAATGAAGCTTTCTTT
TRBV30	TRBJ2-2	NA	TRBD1	CAWSVGRGLPGELFF	TGTGCCTGGAGTGTGGGCAGGGGGCTCCCCGGGGAGCTGTTTTTT
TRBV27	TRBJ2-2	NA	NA	CASSLSPLPNTGELFF	TGTGCCAGCAGTTTATCCCCCCTCCCGAACACCGGGGAGCTGTTTTTT
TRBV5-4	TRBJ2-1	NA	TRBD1	CASSEPGQGAFNEQFF	TGTGCCAGCAGCGAACCGGGACAGGGGGCTTTCAATGAGCAGTTCTTC
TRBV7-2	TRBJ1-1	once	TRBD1	CASSKDRGSTEAFF	TGTGCCAGCAGTAAGGACAGGGGAAGTACTGAAGCTTTCTTT
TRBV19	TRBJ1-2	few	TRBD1	CASSALTGNYGYTF	TGTGCCAGTAGTGCGTTGACAGGGAACTATGGCTACACCTTC
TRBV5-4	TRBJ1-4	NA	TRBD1	CASSSDRGGLFF	TGTGCCAGCAGCTCCGACAGGGGAGGGCTGTTTTTT
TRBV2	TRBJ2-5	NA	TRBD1	CASKGPTGGGETQYF	TGTGCCAGCAAAGGTCCAACAGGGGGCGGGGAGACCCAGTACTTC
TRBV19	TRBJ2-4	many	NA	CASTTGQNIQYF	TGTGCCAGTACTACAGGGCAGAACATTCAGTACTTC
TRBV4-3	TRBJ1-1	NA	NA	CASSQVRNSEAFF	TGCGCCAGCAGCCAAGTCCGGAACAGTGAAGCTTTCTTT
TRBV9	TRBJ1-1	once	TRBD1	CASSPGQVEAFF	TGTGCCAGCAGCCCGGGACAGGTTGAAGCTTTCTTT
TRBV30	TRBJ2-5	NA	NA	CAWRQGGAQYF	TGTGCCTGGAGACAGGGTGGGGCCCAGTACTTC
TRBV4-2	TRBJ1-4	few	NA	CASSQETVSTNEKLFF	TGTGCCAGCAGCCAAGAAACAGTATCAACTAATGAAAAACTGTTTTTT
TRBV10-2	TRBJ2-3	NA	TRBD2	CASGLAGTDTQYF	TGCGCCAGCGGGCTAGCGGGCACAGATACGCAGTATTTT
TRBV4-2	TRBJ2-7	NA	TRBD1	CASSQVGTVSYEQYF	TGTGCCAGCAGCCAAGTTGGGACAGTATCCTACGAGCAGTACTTC
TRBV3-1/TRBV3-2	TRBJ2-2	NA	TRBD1	CASSQGQGQNTGELFF	TGTGCCAGCAGCCAAGGACAGGGCCAGAACACCGGGGAGCTGTTTTTT
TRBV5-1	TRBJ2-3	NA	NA	CASSLSFPADTQYF	TGCGCCAGCAGCTTGTCGTTCCCGGCAGATACGCAGTATTTT
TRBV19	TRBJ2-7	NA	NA	CASSTGYEQYF	TGTGCCAGTTCAACGGGCTACGAGCAGTACTTC
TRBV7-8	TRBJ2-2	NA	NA	CASSFFNTGELFF	TGTGCCAGCAGCTTTTTCAACACCGGGGAGCTGTTTTTT
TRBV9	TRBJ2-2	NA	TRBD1	CASSPPGTGFTGELFF	TGTGCCAGCAGTCCACCCGGGACAGGGTTCACCGGGGAGCTGTTTTTT